The rows below give T cell receptor beta chains drawn from one sample of a study of early T cells in non-severe SARS-CoV-2 infection. TCRdb re-called the 5' RACE reads with MiXCR, one entry per CDR3 protein. This sample yields 65,000 to 85,000 distinct CDR3 sequences, of which around 13% are seen a single time; around 1.2% belongs to the top ten. Sequences were obtained from whole blood. The source of these receptors is an adult who was a healthcare worker with PCR-confirmed SARS-CoV-2 infection or an uninfected control (not recorded which). Both conserved end residues are part of each CDR3. Each record gives: clone size, V gene, CDR3 length, J gene, D gene, CDR3 DNA, CDR3 protein. The D gene is left open where the match is weak. Size is omitted from some rows. Given values are once, few, many or a class for expanded clones.

clone_size: few
v_call: TRBV30
cdr3_length: 13
j_call: TRBJ2-1
d_call: .
cdr3_nt: TGTGCCTGGAACAGGGCCAACTACAATGAGCAGTTCTTC
cdr3_aa: CAWNRANYNEQFF

clone_size: many
v_call: TRBV4-3
cdr3_length: 14
j_call: TRBJ2-2
d_call: .
cdr3_nt: TGCGCCAGCAGCCCAAAGAGGGACACCGGGGAGCTGTTTTTT
cdr3_aa: CASSPKRDTGELFF

clone_size: many
v_call: TRBV27
cdr3_length: 18
j_call: TRBJ1-5
d_call: .
cdr3_nt: TGTGCCAGCAGTCACCAAGGAGCTGGGGCCATCCCTAATCAGCCCCAGCATTTT
cdr3_aa: CASSHQGAGAIPNQPQHF

clone_size: few
v_call: TRBV18
cdr3_length: 13
j_call: TRBJ1-1
d_call: .
cdr3_nt: TGTGCCAGCACCAGGACGGACTTAGGGGGAGCTTTCTTT
cdr3_aa: CASTRTDLGGAFF

clone_size: .
v_call: TRBV5-6
cdr3_length: 18
j_call: TRBJ1-2
d_call: TRBD1
cdr3_nt: TGTGCCAGCAGCTTCACTTCGGACAGGGGAAAAGTCGTCTATGGCTACACCTTC
cdr3_aa: CASSFTSDRGKVVYGYTF

clone_size: .
v_call: TRBV12-3/TRBV12-4
cdr3_length: 15
j_call: TRBJ2-4
d_call: .
cdr3_nt: TGTGCCAGCAGTTTAGCGCAAGAAGTAGAAAACATTCAGTACTTC
cdr3_aa: CASSLAQEVENIQYF

clone_size: many
v_call: TRBV18
cdr3_length: 14
j_call: TRBJ2-1
d_call: .
cdr3_nt: TGTGCCAGCTCACCCGCGGCCCCGGACAATGAGCAGTTCTTC
cdr3_aa: CASSPAAPDNEQFF

clone_size: .
v_call: TRBV12-3/TRBV12-4
cdr3_length: 12
j_call: TRBJ1-6
d_call: .
cdr3_nt: TGTGCCAGCAGCCCGCAGGGTTCGGCCCTCCACTTT
cdr3_aa: CASSPQGSALHF

clone_size: .
v_call: TRBV27
cdr3_length: 17
j_call: TRBJ2-7
d_call: TRBD2
cdr3_nt: TGTGCCAGCAGTTTAAGCCCTCCAACTCCAGCGGGAGGGGAGCAGTACTTC
cdr3_aa: CASSLSPPTPAGGEQYF

clone_size: .
v_call: TRBV5-1
cdr3_length: 14
j_call: TRBJ2-3
d_call: TRBD2
cdr3_nt: TGCGCCAGCAGCGGGGGACTAGCGGGGTATACGCAGTATTTT
cdr3_aa: CASSGGLAGYTQYF

clone_size: .
v_call: TRBV20-1
cdr3_length: 12
j_call: TRBJ2-5
d_call: .
cdr3_nt: TGCAGTGCTAGAGATCATGCGGGTTTGTTATACTTC
cdr3_aa: CSARDHAGLLYF

clone_size: few
v_call: TRBV10-2
cdr3_length: 12
j_call: TRBJ2-7
d_call: .
cdr3_nt: TGCGCCAGCAGTGAGTCTCTGGACGAGCAGTACTTC
cdr3_aa: CASSESLDEQYF

clone_size: many
v_call: TRBV4-3
cdr3_length: 15
j_call: TRBJ1-6
d_call: TRBD1
cdr3_nt: TGCGCCAGCAGCCGGGCCGACAGGGAAGGTTCACCCCTCCACTTT
cdr3_aa: CASSRADREGSPLHF

clone_size: .
v_call: TRBV12-3/TRBV12-4
cdr3_length: 12
j_call: TRBJ1-2
d_call: .
cdr3_nt: TGTGCCAGCACCCAGGGTAACTATGGCTACACCTTC
cdr3_aa: CASTQGNYGYTF

clone_size: .
v_call: TRBV23-1
cdr3_length: 13
j_call: TRBJ1-2
d_call: .
cdr3_nt: TGCGCCAGCAGTCAATTGGAACTTCATGGCTACACCTTC
cdr3_aa: CASSQLELHGYTF

clone_size: few
v_call: TRBV3-1
cdr3_length: 15
j_call: TRBJ1-6
d_call: .
cdr3_nt: TGTGCCAGCAGCCCCGAGGGGGGGAAGGGTTCACCCCTCCACTTT
cdr3_aa: CASSPEGGKGSPLHF

clone_size: .
v_call: TRBV12-3/TRBV12-4
cdr3_length: 14
j_call: TRBJ2-5
d_call: .
cdr3_nt: TGTGCCAGCAGTTATCGGACTGGCGGGGAGACCCAGTACTTC
cdr3_aa: CASSYRTGGETQYF

clone_size: few
v_call: TRBV28
cdr3_length: 13
j_call: TRBJ2-7
d_call: .
cdr3_nt: TGTGCCAGCACCTTGACACGAGACTACGAGCAGTACTTC
cdr3_aa: CASTLTRDYEQYF

clone_size: .
v_call: TRBV12-3/TRBV12-4
cdr3_length: 17
j_call: TRBJ1-1
d_call: TRBD1
cdr3_nt: TGTGCCAGCAGACCCGGGAACCGGGACAGGGGTGCGGGTGAAGCTTTCTTT
cdr3_aa: CASRPGNRDRGAGEAFF

clone_size: few
v_call: TRBV14
cdr3_length: 13
j_call: TRBJ2-7
d_call: TRBD2
cdr3_nt: TGTGCCAGCAGCGCAGCGGGGCCTCGGGAGCAGTACTTC
cdr3_aa: CASSAAGPREQYF

clone_size: few
v_call: TRBV24-1
cdr3_length: 13
j_call: TRBJ2-3
d_call: .
cdr3_nt: TGTGCCACCAGTGAGCCCAGCACAGATACGCAGTATTTT
cdr3_aa: CATSEPSTDTQYF

clone_size: many
v_call: TRBV5-5
cdr3_length: 14
j_call: TRBJ2-3
d_call: .
cdr3_nt: TGTGCCAGCAGCTTTTCTAGGGCGGCAGATACGCAGTATTTT
cdr3_aa: CASSFSRAADTQYF

clone_size: .
v_call: TRBV21-1
cdr3_length: 14
j_call: TRBJ2-7
d_call: .
cdr3_nt: TGTGCCAGCAGCAAAGTTGGAGGGGGCTACGAGCAGTACTTC
cdr3_aa: CASSKVGGGYEQYF

clone_size: few
v_call: TRBV28
cdr3_length: 16
j_call: TRBJ2-5
d_call: TRBD1
cdr3_nt: TGTGCCAGCAGTTTATCTGACAGGGTAGTACAAGAGACCCAGTACTTC
cdr3_aa: CASSLSDRVVQETQYF

clone_size: .
v_call: TRBV18
cdr3_length: 15
j_call: TRBJ1-1
d_call: .
cdr3_nt: TGTGCCAGCTCACCAGCTCCGGGGGGCATCACTGAAGCTTTCTTT
cdr3_aa: CASSPAPGGITEAFF

clone_size: few
v_call: TRBV5-1
cdr3_length: 14
j_call: TRBJ1-2
d_call: .
cdr3_nt: TGCGCCAGCAGCGGCTCGACAGAGAACTATGGCTACACCTTC
cdr3_aa: CASSGSTENYGYTF

clone_size: .
v_call: TRBV29-1
cdr3_length: 12
j_call: TRBJ2-2
d_call: .
cdr3_nt: TGCAGCGCCCTTAGAGCCACCGGGGAGCTGTTTTTT
cdr3_aa: CSALRATGELFF

clone_size: .
v_call: TRBV27
cdr3_length: 14
j_call: TRBJ2-1
d_call: .
cdr3_nt: TGTGCCAGCAGTGGGGAGAGCTCCTACAATGAGCAGTTCTTC
cdr3_aa: CASSGESSYNEQFF

clone_size: few
v_call: TRBV30
cdr3_length: 13
j_call: TRBJ1-1
d_call: .
cdr3_nt: TGTGCCTGGAGCCTGACCCGGGACACTGAAGCTTTCTTT
cdr3_aa: CAWSLTRDTEAFF

clone_size: few
v_call: TRBV5-6
cdr3_length: 16
j_call: TRBJ1-2
d_call: .
cdr3_nt: TGTGCCAGCAGCTTGTCCCCGACCGGGGGTGCCTATGGCTACACCTTC
cdr3_aa: CASSLSPTGGAYGYTF

clone_size: few
v_call: TRBV4-3
cdr3_length: 17
j_call: TRBJ2-3
d_call: .
cdr3_nt: TGCGCCAGCAGCCAAGTGGGGGCTAGCGAAAACACAGATACGCAGTATTTT
cdr3_aa: CASSQVGASENTDTQYF

clone_size: .
v_call: TRBV9
cdr3_length: 13
j_call: TRBJ2-3
d_call: .
cdr3_nt: TGTGCCAGCAGCCCCCAGAGATCAGATACGCAGTATTTT
cdr3_aa: CASSPQRSDTQYF

clone_size: .
v_call: TRBV3-1
cdr3_length: 15
j_call: TRBJ2-3
d_call: .
cdr3_nt: TGTGCCAGCAGCCAAGGACAGGCGGACACAGATACGCAGTATTTT
cdr3_aa: CASSQGQADTDTQYF

clone_size: many
v_call: TRBV6-5
cdr3_length: 14
j_call: TRBJ2-5
d_call: .
cdr3_nt: TGTGCCAGCAGCTTATACAATGGAGGGGAGACCCAGTACTTC
cdr3_aa: CASSLYNGGETQYF

clone_size: .
v_call: TRBV3-1
cdr3_length: 13
j_call: TRBJ1-2
d_call: TRBD1
cdr3_nt: TGTGCCAGCAGCCAAGGACAGGGGGACGGCTACACCTTC
cdr3_aa: CASSQGQGDGYTF

clone_size: many
v_call: TRBV12-3/TRBV12-4
cdr3_length: 14
j_call: TRBJ2-1
d_call: TRBD2
cdr3_nt: TGTGCCAGCGGTCCCCCGGGGGGGGAACGTGAGCAGTTCTTC
cdr3_aa: CASGPPGGEREQFF